This TCR beta chain was captured by sequencing in a study of cytomegalovirus exposure and HLA in healthy donors. Study conclusions and caveats: Later on, an analysis found that several of the most significant clusters appeared to be linked to common viral pathogens, which included parvovirus B19.

With 60 Vbeta and 13 Jbeta primers, the PCR was carried out. Data came from immunoSEQ multiplex PCR; TCRdb stores just in-frame clones and leaves some out. Seen here are roughly 80,000 clones, around 80% observed once, and the top ten hold under 3.5%. Turning to this clone: What it binds is not known.

Germline V gene sequence: CDR1 LGHNA, CDR2 YSLEER. This CDR3 is built from 16 residues. The ends lost 2 bases at V and 9 bases at J; junction bases unmatched: 9. The TCR originated in a man between 50 and 59 years old in good health and CMV-seropositive. Sequencing was carried out using PBMCs. The chain joins TRBV4-3 to TRBJ2-1; 11 bases line up with TRBD2. CDR3 in amino acids: CASSQHFGLAGGEQFF. DNA of the CDR3: TGCGCCAGCAGCCAACACTTTGGGCTAGCGGGAGGTGAGCAGTTCTTC.